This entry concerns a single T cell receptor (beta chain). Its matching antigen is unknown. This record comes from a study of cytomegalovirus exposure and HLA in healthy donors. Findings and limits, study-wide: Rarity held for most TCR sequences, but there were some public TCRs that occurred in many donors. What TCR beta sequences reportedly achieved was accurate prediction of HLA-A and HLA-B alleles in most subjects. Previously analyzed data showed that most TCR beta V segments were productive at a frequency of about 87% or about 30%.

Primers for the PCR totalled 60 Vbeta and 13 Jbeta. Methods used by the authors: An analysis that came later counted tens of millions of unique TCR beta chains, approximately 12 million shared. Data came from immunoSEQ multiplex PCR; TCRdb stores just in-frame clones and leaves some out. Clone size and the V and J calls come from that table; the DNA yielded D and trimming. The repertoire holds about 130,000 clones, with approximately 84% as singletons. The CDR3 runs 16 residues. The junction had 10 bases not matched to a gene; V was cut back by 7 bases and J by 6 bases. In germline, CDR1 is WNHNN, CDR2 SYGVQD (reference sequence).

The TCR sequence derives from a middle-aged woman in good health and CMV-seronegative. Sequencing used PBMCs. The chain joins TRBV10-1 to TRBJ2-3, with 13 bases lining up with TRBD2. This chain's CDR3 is CASNPLAGGWSDTQYF. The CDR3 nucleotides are TGCGCCAGCAACCCACTAGCGGGAGGGTGGTCCGATACGCAGTATTTT.